This T cell receptor (beta chain) stems from a study of shared clonotypes between healthy human individuals (TCRdb year 2020). Turning to the overall study: The cohort included a few men and two women between 18 and 49 years of age. For each donor, CD4 naive and CD4 memory were each run on three plates, CD8 naive on two plates, and CD8 memory on one plate. To estimate repertoire size and how much clonotypes are shared between individuals, the study performed deep sequencing of blood TCR repertoires from roughly five healthy adults. To increase sequencing depth and limit assay-specific biases, TCR repertoire library preparation and sequencing were carried out by different laboratories using diverse techniques. Between about 0.9 and 10 billion PBMCs per donor were obtained by leukapheresis. What the work shows at the level of the full study, not this receptor alone: Sampling was restricted to blood, and TCR repertoires in tissues likely differ from the TCR repertoires found in blood. Compared with non-shared clonotypes, the clonotypes found in all four sorted-subset donors had higher generation probabilities. Larger estimated clonotype richness was generally found for naive subsets than for memory subsets. Because the study included only a small number of donors, the genetic and exposure-history diversity represented was limited. Rarefaction of sorted-subset datasets indicated incomplete sequencing despite the large sequencing depth. When several donors were compared, the shared fraction of clonotypes was approximately 5% for naive CD4, approximately 3.3% for naive CD8, 2% to 2.5% for memory CD4, and 0.35% to 0.5% for memory CD8. Pairwise subsampling indicated that sequencing depth was expected to affect the degree of clonotype sharing among donors.

Spanning cysteine to phenylalanine, the CDR3 consists of 12 amino acids. Here the CDR3 DNA is all that survives: 36 bases in frame from base 1. The V end gives up 6 bases and the J end 8 bases, leaving 3 bases in the junction not matched to a gene. From a lookup of the germline V gene, CDR1 and CDR2 are SNHLY and FYNNEI. Donors were healthy HIV-negative adults with no recently reported acute infections or vaccinations. Every donor was a Caucasian adult living in Nashville, Tennessee, USA. Magnetic negative selection was used to enrich CD4+ T cells, after which naive cells were positively selected on CD45RA and the negative fraction became the memory subset. Blood was obtained by leukapheresis, after which PBMCs were separated by Ficoll-Histopaque density gradient centrifugation and cryopreserved in liquid nitrogen vapor phase. Analytical flow cytometry was used to check the purity and quantity of each magnetically sorted T cell population. Genomic DNA was isolated from every sorted fraction and measured by UV absorbance on a Nanodrop 2000c.

TCR CDR3 regions were amplified from genomic DNA by multiplex PCR using the deep immunoSEQ assay. For each cell subset, the extracted genomic DNA was distributed evenly across all wells of several immunoSEQ 96-well plates, and each plate served as one replicate. For sorted subsets, around 200 ng genomic DNA, equal to 30,000 or so T cell genomes, was loaded into each replicate PCR. The purified libraries were quantified using a Qubit 3.0 fluorometer, sized with a Bioanalyzer 2100, and then quantified again using the KAPA Library Quantification kit. Every immunoSEQ 96-well plate was sequenced on a separate single-read 150-cycle Illumina NextSeq 550 flow cell. On the authors' methods: Because only junctional sequences without quality scores were contained in the immunoSEQ output, filtering matching that applied to full-length reads could not be performed. To assign V/J genes and CDR3, sequences were annotated using PyIR, a Python wrapper for IgBLAST v1.9, with IMGT germline references. Any read was removed if the V/J assignment was weak (E-value above 1e-6), the CDR3 was missing, or the read contained stop codons, out-of-frame junctions, or ambiguous translated residues. V3J clonotypes were defined by identical inferred V gene, J gene, and CDR3 amino acid sequence. The percentage overlap between two repertoires was calculated by dividing the number of shared unique clonotypes by the size of the smaller repertoire. Richness of each repertoire was evaluated using RTK rarefaction, the Chao1 estimator, and Recon v2.1 estimates of unobserved clonotypes. OLGA was used to compute generation probabilities for all TCRbeta clonotypes that the gDNA method yielded from a handful of donors. TCRdb stores this immuneACCESS table with in-frame sequences only. Part of the clones is absent; in the studies checked, under half of the shortfall reflects unresolved V genes, and no reason is known for the rest. V and J calls and clone size are copied from that table; D and trimming were computed from the DNA. The sample includes some 2,000,000 clones, with roughly 94% observed a single time. The ten largest clonotypes hold roughly 0.13% of the sample.

Comment on this clone: The antigen it recognizes is unknown. Per-nucleotide qualities are absent, and no much larger clonotype sits a single base away.

Material for sequencing was naive CD4+ T cells sorted from blood. The cell subset or site label corresponds to: CD45RA+ positively selected. The receptor was isolated from a young man in good health. This chain joins TRBV2 to TRBJ2-4; TRBD1 lines up with 8 middle nucleotides. The CDR3 here reads CASSSTGDIQYF. The base sequence is TGTGCCAGCAGCTCGACAGGGGACATTCAGTACTTC.